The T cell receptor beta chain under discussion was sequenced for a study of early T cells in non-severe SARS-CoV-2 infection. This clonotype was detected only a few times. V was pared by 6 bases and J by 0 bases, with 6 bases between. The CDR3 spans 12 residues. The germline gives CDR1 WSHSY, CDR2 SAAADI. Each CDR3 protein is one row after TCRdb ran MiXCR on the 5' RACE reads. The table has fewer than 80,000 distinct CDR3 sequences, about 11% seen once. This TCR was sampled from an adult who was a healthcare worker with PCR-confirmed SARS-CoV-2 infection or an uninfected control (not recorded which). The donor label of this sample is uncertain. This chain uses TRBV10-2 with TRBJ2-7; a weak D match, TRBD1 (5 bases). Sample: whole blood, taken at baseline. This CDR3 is CASRDTSYEQYV. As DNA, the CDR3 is TGCGCCAGCAGGGACACCTCCTACGAGCAGTACGTC.